This is a list of T cell receptor beta chains from one sample in a study of blood T cell repertoires in COVID-19. The assay was immunoSEQ multiplex PCR, and TCRdb's table has in-frame clones only and misses some. The table lists roughly 500,000 clones, approximately 92% of them singletons. The sequencing sample was made of peripheral blood. These receptors were collected from a man younger than 35 with COVID-19, enrolled during active disease. CDR3s include the opening cysteine and the closing phenylalanine or tryptophan. D genes are given only for firm matches. Expanded clones get a size class; other rows say once, few or many, or leave the size out.

j_gene	v_gene	d_gene	abundance	CDR3aa	CDR3nt
TRBJ2-5	TRBV27	TRBD2	.	CASSLGGTSGRMETQYF	TGTGCCAGCAGTTTAGGCGGGACTAGCGGGAGGATGGAGACCCAGTACTTC
TRBJ2-3	TRBV7-8	TRBD2	.	CASSLLAGSTDTQYF	TGTGCCAGCAGCTTACTAGCGGGGAGCACAGATACGCAGTATTTT
TRBJ2-1	TRBV5-1	.	.	CASSSQRVPYNEQFF	TGCGCCAGCAGCTCGCAGCGGGTCCCCTACAATGAGCAGTTCTTC
TRBJ2-1	TRBV6-5	TRBD2	.	CASSSTSGGHNEQFF	TGTGCCAGCAGTTCGACTAGCGGGGGGCACAATGAGCAGTTCTTC
TRBJ1-3	TRBV6-6	.	.	CASNLQGPGNTIYF	TGTGCCAGCAATCTACAGGGACCTGGAAACACCATATATTTT
TRBJ2-3	TRBV27	TRBD2	.	CASSQIAGMADTQYF	TGTGCCAGCAGTCAAATAGCGGGGATGGCAGATACGCAGTATTTT
TRBJ2-6	TRBV19	.	.	CASSSQDSGANVLTF	TGTGCCAGTAGTTCACAGGACTCTGGGGCCAACGTCCTGACTTTC
TRBJ2-5	TRBV7-6	TRBD2	.	CASSPFFTSGISQETQYF	TGTGCCAGCAGCCCCTTCTTCACTAGCGGTATTTCTCAAGAGACCCAGTACTTC
TRBJ1-5	TRBV18	.	.	CASSPTGSQGGQPQHF	TGTGCCAGCTCACCGACAGGCTCTCAAGGTGGTCAGCCCCAGCATTTT
TRBJ1-2	TRBV5-1	.	.	CASRSTGTTYGYTF	TGCGCCAGCAGATCGACCGGGACAACCTATGGCTACACCTTC
TRBJ2-1	TRBV2	TRBD1	.	CASSEGSGTGDYNEQFF	TGTGCCAGCAGTGAGGGGTCAGGGACAGGGGATTACAATGAGCAGTTCTTC
TRBJ1-2	TRBV11-2	TRBD1	.	CASSKRPGTGYGYTF	TGTGCCAGCAGCAAACGTCCCGGGACAGGGTACGGCTACACCTTC
TRBJ2-1	TRBV7-9	TRBD2	.	CASSNPGLAGNNEQFF	TGTGCCAGCAGCAACCCGGGACTAGCGGGAAACAATGAGCAGTTCTTC
TRBJ2-2	TRBV27	TRBD2	.	CASSLSVAGTGELFF	TGTGCCAGCAGTTTATCAGTAGCGGGAACCGGGGAGCTGTTTTTT
TRBJ2-2	TRBV4-1	.	.	CASSQAFSGELFF	TGCGCCAGCAGCCAAGCTTTCTCCGGGGAGCTGTTTTTT
TRBJ2-1	TRBV19	.	once	CASSTLGGPYNEQFF	TGTGCCAGTAGTACGCTTGGCGGGCCATACAATGAGCAGTTCTTC
TRBJ2-1	TRBV5-1	TRBD2	.	CASSLAWLAGGSNEQFF	TGCGCCAGCAGCTTGGCCTGGCTAGCGGGAGGGTCAAATGAGCAGTTCTTC
TRBJ2-5	TRBV6-5	TRBD1	.	CASSTRGQGRETQYF	TGTGCCAGCAGTACAAGGGGACAGGGTCGAGAGACCCAGTACTTC
TRBJ2-6	TRBV19	.	once	CASSIGRVRGVSAGANVLTF	TGTGCCAGTAGTATAGGACGGGTCAGGGGAGTTAGCGCTGGGGCCAACGTCCTGACTTTC
TRBJ2-5	TRBV7-2	TRBD2	.	CASSFGISSGRRETQYF	TGTGCCAGCAGCTTCGGTATTAGTAGCGGGAGGCGTGAGACCCAGTACTTC
TRBJ2-7	TRBV6-5	.	once	CASRTVPGYEQYF	TGTGCCAGCCGGACGGTCCCGGGGTACGAGCAGTACTTC
TRBJ1-2	TRBV7-9	TRBD1	.	CASSVGTGGDYGYTF	TGTGCCAGCAGCGTCGGGACAGGGGGCGACTATGGCTACACCTTC
TRBJ2-5	TRBV4-1	TRBD2	.	CASSQDRLAGTLETQYF	TGCGCCAGCAGCCAAGATAGGCTAGCGGGGACCTTAGAGACCCAGTACTTC
TRBJ2-3	TRBV5-4	.	.	CASSEGVSTDTQYF	TGTGCCAGCAGCGAGGGGGTAAGCACAGATACGCAGTATTTT
TRBJ2-1	TRBV9	TRBD2	.	CASSVVNSGKSTNRVEQFF	TGTGCCAGCAGCGTAGTGAATAGCGGGAAATCCACAAATCGGGTTGAGCAGTTCTTC
TRBJ2-1	TRBV4-1	TRBD2	.	CASSQVWGGVDNEQFF	TGCGCCAGCAGCCAAGTTTGGGGGGGAGTCGACAATGAGCAGTTCTTC
TRBJ2-7	TRBV2	TRBD2	.	CASFPTSGSSYEQYF	TGTGCCAGCTTCCCGACTAGCGGGAGCTCCTACGAGCAGTACTTC
TRBJ1-5	TRBV21-1	.	few	CASSKVSAGGYSNQPQHF	TGTGCCAGCAGCAAAGTTTCCGCAGGGGGTTATAGCAATCAGCCCCAGCATTTT
TRBJ2-7	TRBV3-1/TRBV3-2	TRBD2	.	CASSESGRATYEQYF	TGTGCCAGCAGCGAAAGCGGGAGGGCTACTTACGAGCAGTACTTC
TRBJ1-4	TRBV19	.	.	CASKHRERAANEKLFF	TGTGCCAGTAAACACAGGGAGAGGGCCGCTAATGAAAAACTGTTTTTT
TRBJ1-4	TRBV19	.	.	CASAGNKGEKLFF	TGTGCCAGTGCCGGGAACAAGGGAGAAAAACTGTTTTTT
TRBJ2-5	TRBV7-2	TRBD2	.	CASSTGTSGGQETQYF	TGTGCCAGCAGCACCGGGACTAGCGGGGGGCAAGAGACCCAGTACTTC
TRBJ2-5	TRBV20-1	TRBD1	.	CSASGDSQETQYF	TGCAGTGCCAGTGGGGACAGCCAAGAGACCCAGTACTTC